These 30 T cell receptor beta chains originate from one sample sequenced in a study of human T cells and chemical hapten exposure. Using its own MiXCR run on the RACE reads, TCRdb lists one record per CDR3 protein. Of more than 250,000 distinct CDR3 sequences listed, 7.5% to 10% are singletons. Stated time point: pre-sensitization, week 0. Treatment given: therapeutic diphenylcyclopropenone sensitization with weekly scalp DPC. This specimen consisted of whole blood, obtained in connection with sensitization to the hapten diphenylcyclopropenone (DPC). These receptors were collected from a woman in her thirties or forties with alopecia areata. Some clones in this sample may be carry-over from other donors' samples.

This clonotype was observed a few times. The chain joins TRBV12-3 or TRBV12-4 to TRBJ2-2; D is unclear. V gave up 3 bases and J gave up 0 bases, with 11 bases separating them. The CDR3 contains 16 residues. The DNA of the CDR3 is TGTGCCAGCAGTTTTGAGCAACCCTCGAACACCGGGGAGCTGTTTTTT. Its translation: CASSFEQPSNTGELFF.

The rearrangement links TRBV28 to TRBJ2-5, with 7 bases that match TRBD1. V shed 4 bases and J 1 base; nucleotides not matched to a gene: 6. The CDR3 has 15 residues. CDR1 is MDHEN and CDR2 is SYDVKM in the germline V gene. CDR3 amino acids: CASSSSGTAQETQYF. The CDR3 nucleotides read TGTGCCAGCAGTTCGTCCGGGACAGCCCAAGAGACCCAGTACTTC.

This chain joins TRBV4-3 and TRBJ2-7; TRBD2 matches at 11 bases. The CDR3 contains 17 residues. The germline CDR1 and CDR2 sequences are LGHNA and YSLEER. V shed 3 bases and J 11 bases; nucleotides not matched to a gene: 18. The CDR3 DNA is TGCGCCAGCAGCCAGCTAGGACTAGCGGGCCGAAATTCTCGAGAGTACTTC. Translation gives CASSQLGLAGRNSREYF.

This clonotype was recorded at least ten times. V and J are TRBV5-1 and TRBJ2-2; D is uncertain. The CDR3 has 14 amino acids. Germline lookup yields CDR1 SGHRS and CDR2 YFSETQ. V lost 5 bases to trimming and J lost 2 bases, with 10 bases between them. The CDR3 reads CASRIAVNTGELFF. The CDR3 DNA is TGCGCCAGCAGGATAGCTGTTAACACCGGGGAGCTGTTTTTT. Variable domain in full (rest from reference TRBV5-1 and TRBJ2-2): KAGVTQTPRYLIKTRGQQVTLSCSPISGHRSVSWYQQTPGQGLQFLFEYFSETQRNKGNFPGRFSGRQFSNSRSEMNVSTLELGDSALYLCASRIAVNTGELFFGEGSRLTVL.

This clonotype appeared a few times. The V and J genes are TRBV24-1 and TRBJ2-1, with D unresolved. CDR1 KGHDR and CDR2 SFDVKD come from the germline V gene. V dropped 6 bases and J dropped 9 bases, with 11 bases sitting between them. This CDR3 comprises 12 residues. CDR3 DNA: TGTGCCACCAGTAACCAGCCATCTGAGCAGTTCTTC. It encodes CATSNQPSEQFF.

This chain links TRBV7-2 with TRBJ1-2; 9 bases are shared with TRBD1. The germline CDR1 and CDR2 sequences are SGHTA and FQGNSA. The CDR3 is 15 residues long. Germline trimming cut 5 bases from V and 8 bases from J; bases unmatched to any gene: 12. The CDR3 DNA is TGTGCCAGCAGCCCGACCGGACAGGGGCGGTCAGGCTACACCTTC. Translated, it gives CASSPTGQGRSGYTF.

CDR3 sequence reads: CASSSTSGSYEQYF. The CDR3 DNA is TGTGCCAGCAGCTCCACTAGCGGGAGCTACGAGCAGTACTTC. The chain has TRBV7-2 and TRBJ2-7, with 11 bases matching TRBD2. This CDR3 has 14 amino acids. Trimming removed 4 bases from V and 3 bases from J; junction bases left unmatched: 2. The germline CDR1 and CDR2 sequences are SGHTA and FQGNSA.

This clonotype was counted ten times or more. The V and J genes are TRBV28 and TRBJ1-2; tentatively, D is TRBD1 (5 bases). The CDR3 extends over 13 amino acids. The germline CDR1 and CDR2 sequences are MDHEN and SYDVKM. Trimming removed 3 bases at V and 12 bases at J, with 17 bases between. This CDR3 reads CASSFGDAVPDTF. In DNA form, the CDR3 reads TGTGCCAGCAGTTTTGGGGACGCCGTTCCAGACACCTTC.

The chain carries TRBV10-3 and TRBJ2-7; 10 bases agree with TRBD2. The germline V gene encodes CDR1 ENHRY and CDR2 SYGVKD. J lost 5 bases, V lost 4 bases, and 2 bases had no gene match. This CDR3 has 13 residues. CDR3 nucleotides: TGTGCCATCAGTGGCCTAGCGGGAGACGAGCAGTACTTC. Amino acid sequence: CAISGLAGDEQYF.

The sample holds one count of this clonotype. This chain connects TRBV5-5 to TRBJ1-5, with D perhaps matching TRBD1 (6 bases). The V end lost 0 bases, the J end lost 3 bases, and 13 bases lay between the germline ends. Germline CDR1 reads SGHKS; CDR2 reads YYEKEE (reference sequence). The CDR3 consists of 16 residues. The CDR3 DNA is TGTGCCAGCAGCTTGGAAACGGGACACAACAATCAGCCCCAGCATTTT. This sequence encodes CASSLETGHNNQPQHF.

This clonotype was detected once. V gene TRBV25-1 combines with J gene TRBJ2-7; D is ambiguous. Per the germline V gene, CDR1 is MGHDK and CDR2 is SYGVNS. The V end was cut by 0 bases, the J end by 7 bases, with 7 bases between. This CDR3 comprises 12 residues. CDR3 sequence (DNA): TGTGCCAGCAGTGAATATCACCAGGAGCAGTACTTC. This sequence encodes CASSEYHQEQYF.

This chain uses TRBV20-1 with TRBJ1-2; D is uncertain. The CDR3 runs 11 residues. Germline loops: CDR1 DFQATT, CDR2 SNEGSKA (reference sequence). V was clipped by 5 bases and J by 8 bases, with 12 bases between them. This CDR3 is CSAPSAEGYTF. CDR3 nucleotide sequence: TGCAGTGCTCCCTCTGCCGAGGGCTACACCTTC.

This clonotype was picked up many times. The chain joins TRBV10-3 to TRBJ1-6; a weak D match, TRBD1 (6 bases). V lost 2 bases, J lost 10 bases, and 12 bases lay in between. The CDR3 sequence is 14 residues long. CDR1 ENHRY and CDR2 SYGVKD come from the germline V gene. CDR3 amino acids: CAISENREGSPLHF. The CDR3 nucleotides are TGTGCCATCAGTGAGAACAGGGAGGGATCACCCCTCCACTTT.

This chain links TRBV28 with TRBJ1-5; D is undetermined. Trimming left V 6 bases short and J 6 bases short, with 12 bases between. The CDR3 sequence is 13 residues long. Germline-derived CDR1 and CDR2 are MDHEN and SYDVKM. The CDR3 here is CASRTNSLQPQHF. As DNA, the CDR3 is TGTGCCAGCAGAACGAACAGCCTTCAGCCCCAGCATTTT.

Regarding this clonotype: A much larger clone is a single base away; this may be a read error. V usage is TRBV27 and J usage is TRBJ2-2; 10 bases are a match to TRBD2. The CDR3 is made up of 17 amino acids. Germline values: CDR1 MNHEY, CDR2 SMNVEV (reference sequence). CDR3 sequence: CATSLPSSGGSTGELFF. CDR3 bases: TGTGCCACCAGTCTCCCCTCTAGCGGGGGATCAACCGGGGAGCTGTTTTTT.

This clonotype was counted between two and nine times. V and J are TRBV9 and TRBJ2-7, with D tentatively TRBD1 (7 bases). Germline V gives CDR1 SGDLS, CDR2 YYNGEE. This CDR3 region has 17 residues. Trimming left V 0 bases short and J 4 bases short, with 20 bases between. CDR3 DNA: TGTGCCAGCAGCGTAGCCTGGAGGGGGCCCATATTATACGAGCAGTACTTC. Translation gives CASSVAWRGPILYEQYF.

On this clonotype itself: Germline and junction disagree at one end, which may indicate a read error. The J gene is TRBJ2-2, the V gene TRBV6-6; TRBD2 is a possible D gene (5 bases). The germline gives CDR1 MNHNY, CDR2 SVGAGI (reference sequence). The CDR3 has 12 amino acids. CDR3 DNA sequence: TGTGCCACCCAAGTGGGCACCGGGGAGCCGTTTTTT. Amino acid sequence: CATQVGTGEPFF.

V gene TRBV11-2 combines with J gene TRBJ2-5; D perhaps matches TRBD2 (6 bases). The CDR3 is 15 amino acids. The V and J ends lost 4 bases and 1 base respectively, with 13 bases between them. Germline V gene sequence: CDR1 SGHAT, CDR2 FQNNGV. CDR3: CASSWRGEAQETQYF. The CDR3 DNA reads as TGTGCCAGCAGCTGGAGAGGGGAGGCCCAAGAGACCCAGTACTTC.

Many counts were recorded for this clonotype. The V gene is TRBV6-2 or TRBV6-3, the J gene TRBJ2-3, with D maybe TRBD2 (6 bases). Trimming removed 4 bases at V and 4 bases at J, with 15 bases between. Germline CDR1 and CDR2: MNHEY and SVGEGT. The CDR3 consists of 15 residues. The CDR3 nucleotides are TGTGCCAGCAGTTCCGCCCTGGGACTTTCAGATACGCAGTATTTT. Its protein is CASSSALGLSDTQYF.

There are a few counts of this clonotype. The rearrangement joins TRBV28 to TRBJ1-1, with D possibly matching TRBD1 (6 bases). V was pared by 5 bases and J by 2 bases, with 15 bases between. This CDR3 spans 15 amino acids. CDR1 and CDR2 (germline): MDHEN, SYDVKM. In DNA form, the CDR3 reads TGTGCCAGCAGTAACAGGGATCCGAGAAACACTGAAGCTTTCTTT. This encodes CASSNRDPRNTEAFF.

The V gene is TRBV6-5, the J gene TRBJ2-7, with D unresolved. Germline CDR1 MNHEY, CDR2 SVGAGI. The CDR3 is made up of 13 amino acids. Trimming left V 5 bases short and J 0 bases short, with 8 bases between. The CDR3 reads CASSISSSYEQYF. The CDR3 coding sequence is TGTGCCAGCAGTATCTCGTCCTCCTACGAGCAGTACTTC.

The gene calls are TRBV4-3 and TRBJ2-7; D not resolved. The CDR3 covers 15 residues. The germline V gene has CDR1 LGHNA and CDR2 YSLEER. Trimming pared 4 bases from V and 5 bases from J, leaving 18 bases between. The CDR3 DNA follows: TGCGCCAGCAGCCTAAGTAAGGAAAACTCTGACGAGCAGTACTTC. It translates to CASSLSKENSDEQYF.

The chain combines TRBV29-1 with TRBJ1-1, with D possibly TRBD1 on 5 matching bases. This CDR3 has 13 residues. V was clipped by 7 bases and J by 1 base, with 13 bases between them. CDR1 is SQVTM, CDR2 ANQGSEA, per germline. CDR3 nucleotide sequence: TGCAGCGCTAGCGGGGCGACGAACACTGAAGCTTTCTTT. Translated: CSASGATNTEAFF.

This chain uses TRBV6-1 with TRBJ1-1; D unresolved. V lost 5 bases and J lost 8, with 12 bases in between. The CDR3 has 12 residues. Germline loops: CDR1 MNHNS, CDR2 SASEGT. The CDR3 nucleotides are TGTGCCAGCAGTACGGACGCCGGAGAAGCTTTCTTT. Amino acids: CASSTDAGEAFF.

The rearrangement links TRBV10-3 to TRBJ1-4; 7 bases are shared with TRBD1. This CDR3 comprises 13 residues. Germline V gene data show CDR1 as ENHRY and CDR2 as SYGVKD. Germline trimming cut 8 bases from V and 1 base from J; bases unmatched to any gene: 1. As DNA, the CDR3 is TGTGCCATCTCAGGGGGAACTAATGAAAAACTGTTTTTT. Amino acid sequence: CAISGGTNEKLFF.

This clonotype was recorded many times. The rearrangement joins TRBV7-2 to TRBJ2-1; TRBD1 aligns across 8 bases. Germline V gene lookup returns CDR1 SGHTA and CDR2 FQGNSA. The CDR3 sequence is 15 residues long. V was pared by 5 bases and J by 3 bases, with 6 bases of the junction left unmatched. CDR3 nucleotide sequence: TGTGCCAGCAGCCCTCAGGGGGCGCGCTACAATGAGCAGTTCTTC. This encodes CASSPQGARYNEQFF.

The chain combines TRBV5-1 with TRBJ2-5, with a possible D match to TRBD1 (6 bases). The CDR3 totals 16 residues. Germline loops: CDR1 SGHRS, CDR2 YFSETQ. The V end lost 0 bases, the J end lost 3 bases, and 15 bases lay between the germline ends. The CDR3 DNA is TGCGCCAGCAGCTTGGGTGGACAGACTCAAAAAGAGACCCAGTACTTC. Translating gives CASSLGGQTQKETQYF.

This clonotype has a single count. CDR3 sequence: CASSQSPRQGGTGELFF. CDR3 sequence (DNA): TGTGCCAGCAGCCAATCGCCCCGACAGGGGGGAACCGGGGAGCTGTTTTTT. The chain has TRBV9 and TRBJ2-2; 9 bases fit TRBD1. V shed 4 bases, J shed 5 bases, and the junction held 12 bases outside the gene matches. The CDR3 is 17 amino acids. Germline V gives CDR1 SGDLS, CDR2 YYNGEE. Supplemented by reference TRBV9 and TRBJ2-2, the full variable domain reads DSGVTQTPKHLITATGQRVTLRCSPRSGDLSVYWYQQSLDQGLQFLIQYYNGEERAKGNILERFSAQQFPDLHSELNLSSLELGDSALYFCASSQSPRQGGTGELFFGEGSRLTVL.

This clonotype has just a few counts. This sequence joins TRBV6-5 and TRBJ1-1, with D perhaps TRBD1 (5 bases). V lost 6 bases to trimming and J lost 4 bases, with 15 bases between them. Germline assignment: CDR1 MNHEY and CDR2 SVGAGI. This CDR3 is built from 14 residues. The chain's CDR3 is CASSGAISGTEAFF. The CDR3 DNA is TGTGCCAGCAGCGGGGCTATATCGGGCACTGAAGCTTTCTTT.

This clonotype was recorded at least ten times. The J gene is TRBJ1-2, the V gene TRBV29-1; D gene unclear. The CDR3 runs 14 residues. CDR1 and CDR2 (germline): SQVTM, ANQGSEA. With 0 bases removed from V and 1 base from J, the gap between germline ends came to 9 bases. The CDR3 DNA follows: TGCAGCGTTGAAGATGGCAGCTTTAACTATGGCTACACCTTC. This codes for CSVEDGSFNYGYTF.